This is a list of T cell receptor beta chains from one sample in a study of T-cell memory formation after mild COVID-19. TCRdb used MiXCR to reprocess the 5' RACE reads, holding one entry per CDR3 protein. The sample includes under 350,000 distinct CDR3 sequences, about 16% of them seen just once. The sample taken for sequencing was PBMCs or a T cell subset sorted from them (not recorded which). These receptors were taken from a man aged 18 to 35 who had mild COVID-19 (a few samples of this study predate the infection). Cell type and time point are not known. Each CDR3 is given with its conserved first and last residue. D genes are given only for firm matches. Where a row states a size, it is once, few, many or the class of an expanded clone; other rows omit it.

clone_size,j_call,d_call,v_call,cdr3_length,cdr3_nt,cdr3_aa
NA,TRBJ2-3,NA,TRBV6-2/TRBV6-3,18,TGTGCCAGCAGTCGTCCGCAGGGACCATATCCCGGCGCAGATACGCAGTATTTT,CASSRPQGPYPGADTQYF
NA,TRBJ2-3,NA,TRBV20-1,12,TGCAGTGCTAGTACCGACACAGATACGCAGTATTTT,CSASTDTDTQYF
many,TRBJ1-5,NA,TRBV20-1,17,TGCAGTGCCGATTCGGGGAAAAGCAGGACGAGCAATCAGCCCCAGCATTTT,CSADSGKSRTSNQPQHF
NA,TRBJ1-2,TRBD1,TRBV7-9,17,TGTGCCAGCAGCTTAGCGGTCAAAGAGGGACAGGGGAATGGCTACACCTTC,CASSLAVKEGQGNGYTF
many,TRBJ2-7,NA,TRBV30,12,TGTGCCTGTGGGCCGATCTGGGACGAGCAGTACTTC,CACGPIWDEQYF
few,TRBJ2-7,NA,TRBV11-3,13,TGTGCCAGCAGCCCGGGGGCTGGGCACGAGCAGTACTTC,CASSPGAGHEQYF
NA,TRBJ2-2,TRBD2,TRBV19,17,TGTGCCAGTAGCCCGGGACTAGCGGGAGGTAACACCGGGGAGCTGTTTTTT,CASSPGLAGGNTGELFF
few,TRBJ2-1,NA,TRBV24-1,11,TGTGCCACCAGTGGATGGGCGGGGCAGTTCTTC,CATSGWAGQFF
NA,TRBJ1-2,TRBD1,TRBV12-3/TRBV12-4,15,TGTGCCAGCAGTTTGGGGACAGGGGTCCACTATGGCTACACCTTC,CASSLGTGVHYGYTF
few,TRBJ1-2,NA,TRBV6-5,15,TGTGCCAGCAGTTACGCGTCAGGGCGGAAGGATGGCTACACCTTC,CASSYASGRKDGYTF
few,TRBJ2-1,NA,TRBV5-1,15,TGCGCCAGCAGCTTGGCCCTAGCAGGGTCGGATGAGCAGTTCTTC,CASSLALAGSDEQFF
NA,TRBJ2-5,TRBD1,TRBV15,17,TGTGCCACCAGCAGAGTCCGGGGACAGCGTAATCGCGAGACCCAGTACTTC,CATSRVRGQRNRETQYF
many,TRBJ2-3,TRBD1,TRBV6-6,15,TGTGCCAGCAGTCTACAGGGGGCGCGCACAGATACGCAGTATTTT,CASSLQGARTDTQYF
many,TRBJ2-3,TRBD2,TRBV6-5,14,TGTGCCACCGGACTAGCGGGGACCTCAGATACGCAGTATTTT,CATGLAGTSDTQYF
few,TRBJ2-3,NA,TRBV7-2,15,TGTGCCAGCAGCTCGGGAAGGGAGATTCCAGATACGCAGTATTTT,CASSSGREIPDTQYF
NA,TRBJ1-2,NA,TRBV9,14,TGTGCCAGCAGCGCCGAAGGTCGGCAGAACGGCTACACCTTC,CASSAEGRQNGYTF
few,TRBJ1-1,NA,TRBV7-9,15,TGTGCCAGCAGCCCGTTCCGGGGTTCGGGCACTGAAGCTTTCTTT,CASSPFRGSGTEAFF
NA,TRBJ2-3,TRBD2,TRBV7-2,18,TGTGCCAGCAGCTTACTGGTTTTGGCGGGGGGCCGACGTCATACGCAGTATTTT,CASSLLVLAGGRRHTQYF
NA,TRBJ2-1,TRBD2,TRBV6-2/TRBV6-3,22,TGTGCCAGCAGTTACCCTAGAAGTAATAGCGTATTAGCGACTAGCGGGGGGAATGAGCAGTTCTTC,CASSYPRSNSVLATSGGNEQFF
NA,TRBJ2-3,NA,TRBV5-1,16,TGCGCCAGCAGCTTGGTAGGACACGATATCACAGATACGCAGTATTTT,CASSLVGHDITDTQYF
NA,TRBJ2-7,TRBD1,TRBV19,13,TGTGCCAGTAGCAACAGGGGCGGATACGAGCAGTACTTC,CASSNRGGYEQYF
many,TRBJ1-1,NA,TRBV4-3,14,TGCGCCAGCAGCCCGAAGGGCAGGGGCCCTGAAGCTTTCTTT,CASSPKGRGPEAFF
NA,TRBJ1-2,TRBD1,TRBV28,13,TGTGCCAGCAGTCAACAGGGGGTCTCTGGCTACACCTTC,CASSQQGVSGYTF
many,TRBJ2-2,TRBD1,TRBV5-1,13,TGCGCCAGCAGGACAGGGGACACCGGGGAGCTGTTTTTT,CASRTGDTGELFF
many,TRBJ2-2,NA,TRBV6-5,12,TGTGCCAGCAGTTTGGTCCCCGGGGAGCTGTTTTTT,CASSLVPGELFF
few,TRBJ1-1,NA,TRBV12-3/TRBV12-4,14,TGTGCCAGCAGTTACCCAGGAGGGGGCACTGAAGCTTTCTTT,CASSYPGGGTEAFF
NA,TRBJ2-7,TRBD1,TRBV10-3,11,TGTGCCATCGAACAGGGGGATGAGCAGTACTTC,CAIEQGDEQYF
NA,TRBJ1-2,NA,TRBV6-2/TRBV6-3,11,TGTGCCAGCAGTTGGGCGAGGGGCTACACCTTC,CASSWARGYTF
NA,TRBJ2-1,TRBD2,TRBV4-1,16,TGCGCCAGCAGCCAAGATGGGAGCGGGGGGTACAATGAGCAGTTCTTC,CASSQDGSGGYNEQFF
many,TRBJ2-4,NA,TRBV20-1,14,TGCAGTGCCCAATCGGGCAGTTCAACGGACATTCAGTACTTC,CSAQSGSSTDIQYF
NA,TRBJ1-3,NA,TRBV12-3/TRBV12-4,13,TGTGCCAGCACGGGGGATTCTGGAAACACCATATATTTT,CASTGDSGNTIYF
NA,TRBJ2-3,NA,TRBV29-1,13,TGCAGCGTTGCCCGGGGGCCGACAGATACGCAGTATTTT,CSVARGPTDTQYF
few,TRBJ1-6,NA,TRBV6-5,15,TGTGCCAGCAGCTTCCGGGCGCCGGGGGGTTCACCCCTCCACTTT,CASSFRAPGGSPLHF
NA,TRBJ2-1,NA,TRBV12-3/TRBV12-4,14,TGTGCCAGCAGCCTGCGACAGGGACTTAATGAGCAGTTCTTC,CASSLRQGLNEQFF
NA,TRBJ2-7,NA,TRBV2,14,TGTGCCAGCAGTGAAGGGGGCACCGCCGGGTTGCAGTACTTC,CASSEGGTAGLQYF
NA,TRBJ1-1,NA,TRBV6-2/TRBV6-3,13,TGCCACCCGCACCCTCCGGGGCGGGATAAAGCTTTCTTT,CHPHPPGRDKAFF
few,TRBJ2-7,NA,TRBV4-2,14,TGTGCCAGCAGCCAGGGCGGGACTCTCGTCGGGCAGTACTTC,CASSQGGTLVGQYF
NA,TRBJ2-1,TRBD2,TRBV7-3,13,TGTGCCAGCAGCTCCGGGACTAATAGTGAGCAGTTCTTC,CASSSGTNSEQFF
few,TRBJ1-2,NA,TRBV12-3/TRBV12-4,14,TGTGCCAGCCTGGGGCGAACAGCTAACTATGGCTACACCTTC,CASLGRTANYGYTF
few,TRBJ1-1,TRBD1,TRBV3-1,14,TGTGCCAGCAGCCATTGGGACAGGGCCACTGAAGCTTTCTTT,CASSHWDRATEAFF
NA,TRBJ2-5,TRBD1,TRBV4-1,17,TGCGCCAGCAGCCATACTCCGGGACAGGGGGCTTTAAAGACCCAGTACTTC,CASSHTPGQGALKTQYF
many,TRBJ2-2,TRBD1,TRBV7-2,15,TGTGCCAGCAGCCGCGGACAGGGGGAATCCGGGGAGCTGTTTTTT,CASSRGQGESGELFF
NA,TRBJ2-4,TRBD1,TRBV24-1,14,TGTGCCACCAGTGATCCCGGACAGGAACACATTCAGTACTTC,CATSDPGQEHIQYF
NA,TRBJ1-2,NA,TRBV6-5,12,TGTGCCAGCAGCGCTGGGTCCTATGGCTACACCTTC,CASSAGSYGYTF
NA,TRBJ1-6,NA,TRBV7-9,14,TGTGCCAGCAGCTTAAGTCAGGGGCAATCACCCCTCCACTTT,CASSLSQGQSPLHF
many,TRBJ2-1,TRBD2,TRBV5-1,15,TGCGCCAGCAGCTTGGGAAGCGGGGAGCGGGGTGAGCAGTTCTTC,CASSLGSGERGEQFF
many,TRBJ2-3,TRBD2,TRBV12-3/TRBV12-4,14,TGTGCCAGCAGTTTCGGGGGGGCCGGAGATACGCAGTATTTT,CASSFGGAGDTQYF
NA,TRBJ2-1,NA,TRBV10-3,12,TGTGCCATCAGTGGGGGGACTGGTGAGCAGTTCTTC,CAISGGTGEQFF
few,TRBJ2-7,TRBD2,TRBV15,15,TGTGCCACCAGCAGAGATCTAGCGGGGGGGCAGGAGCAGTACTTC,CATSRDLAGGQEQYF
NA,TRBJ2-5,NA,TRBV5-4,14,TGTGCCAGCCCCCTAGGACAGAACCAAGAGACCCAGTACTTC,CASPLGQNQETQYF
many,TRBJ2-5,NA,TRBV6-6,11,TGTGCCAGCAGCCCTGGGGAGACCCAGTACTTC,CASSPGETQYF
few,TRBJ2-1,NA,TRBV4-1,16,TGCGCCAGCAGCCAGAACCGGGGGGCCGGAGTCAATGAGCAGTTCTTC,CASSQNRGAGVNEQFF